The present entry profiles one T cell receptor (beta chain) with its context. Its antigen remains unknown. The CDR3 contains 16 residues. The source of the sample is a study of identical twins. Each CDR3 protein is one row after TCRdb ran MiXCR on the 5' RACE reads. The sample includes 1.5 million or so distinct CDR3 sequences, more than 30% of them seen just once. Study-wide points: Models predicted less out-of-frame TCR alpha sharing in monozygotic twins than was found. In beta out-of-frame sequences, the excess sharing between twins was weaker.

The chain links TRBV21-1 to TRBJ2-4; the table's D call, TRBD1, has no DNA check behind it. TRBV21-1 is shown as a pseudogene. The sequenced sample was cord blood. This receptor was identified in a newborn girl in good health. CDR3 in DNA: TGTGCCAGCCCTGCACAGGGGGAAGGGGCCAAAAACATTCAGTACTTC. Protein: CASPAQGEGAKNIQYF.